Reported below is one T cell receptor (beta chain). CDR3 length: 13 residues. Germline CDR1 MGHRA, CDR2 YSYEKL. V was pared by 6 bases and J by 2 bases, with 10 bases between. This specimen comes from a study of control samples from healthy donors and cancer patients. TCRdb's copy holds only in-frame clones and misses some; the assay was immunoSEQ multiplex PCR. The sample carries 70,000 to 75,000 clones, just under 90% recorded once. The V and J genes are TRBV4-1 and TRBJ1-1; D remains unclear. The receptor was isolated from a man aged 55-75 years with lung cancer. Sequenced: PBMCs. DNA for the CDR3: TGCGCCAGCAGGGTTTCGCGAAACACTGAAGCTTTCTTT. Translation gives CASRVSRNTEAFF.